These T cell receptor beta chains were read from a single sample in a study of blood T cell repertoires in COVID-19. TCRdb keeps only in-frame clones here, not all; method: immunoSEQ multiplex PCR. The sample includes about 56,000 clones, around 89% of them seen just once. Sequenced material: peripheral blood. The receptors were sampled from a human donor in a cohort sampled during active COVID-19. Each CDR3 is given with its conserved first and last residue. D genes are given only for firm matches. Some rows have no size entry. The others give once, few or many, or a class for an expanded clone.

cdr3_length,clone_size,d_call,j_call,v_call,cdr3_nt,cdr3_aa
15,once,.,TRBJ2-3,TRBV18,TGTGCCAGCTCACCCAAAGGGGCCTTCACAGATACGCAGTATTTT,CASSPKGAFTDTQYF
12,.,TRBD1,TRBJ1-2,TRBV28,TGTGCCATCGAGACAGGGCAGTCAAGATACACCTTC,CAIETGQSRYTF
15,.,TRBD2,TRBJ2-3,TRBV7-7,TGTGCCAGCAGCTCGGGGGGGCGGGTCACAGATACGCAGTATTTT,CASSSGGRVTDTQYF
15,.,.,TRBJ2-2,TRBV4-1,TGCGCCAGCAGCCAAAATAGCGTGAACACCGGGGAGCTGTTTTTT,CASSQNSVNTGELFF
16,.,TRBD1,TRBJ1-3,TRBV9,TGTGCCAGCAGCCCCCGACAGGGTTGGTCTGGAAACACCATATATTTT,CASSPRQGWSGNTIYF
16,.,TRBD2,TRBJ2-7,TRBV7-2,TGTGCCAGCAGCTCCATAACTAGCGGGGGCTCCTACGAGCAGTACTTC,CASSSITSGGSYEQYF
15,.,TRBD1,TRBJ1-2,TRBV7-2,TGTGCCAGCAGCTTGGACCGGGACAGGGGGTCTGGCTACACCTTC,CASSLDRDRGSGYTF
16,once,TRBD1,TRBJ2-1,TRBV11-3,TGTGCCAGCAGCTTACTGGGACAGAGCTCCTACAATGAGCAGTTCTTC,CASSLLGQSSYNEQFF
15,.,TRBD1,TRBJ1-6,TRBV4-2,TGTGCCAGCAGCCAAAGACAGGGATATAATTCACCCCTCCACTTT,CASSQRQGYNSPLHF
13,.,.,TRBJ2-5,TRBV12-5,TGTGCTAGTGGTCAAACAGGGATTGAGACCCAGTACTTC,CASGQTGIETQYF
15,few,.,TRBJ1-5,TRBV7-2,TGTGCCAGCAGCTCCCAGGGGCCCATCAATCAGCCCCAGCATTTT,CASSSQGPINQPQHF
15,.,TRBD1,TRBJ2-5,TRBV7-7,TGTGCTAGCGGCCCCGGACAGGGTTTGGGAGAGACCCAGTACTTC,CASGPGQGLGETQYF
15,.,TRBD2,TRBJ2-1,TRBV5-1,TGCGCCAGCAGCAGGGGCCTAGCGGGCCACAATGAGCAGTTCTTC,CASSRGLAGHNEQFF
14,once,.,TRBJ1-5,TRBV7-2,TGTGCCAGCAGCGAGAGGGGGGGCTGGCAGCCCCAGCATTTT,CASSERGGWQPQHF
14,.,.,TRBJ2-7,TRBV7-2,TGTGCCAGCAGCCCCCGCGCAGGGCCCTACGAGCAGTACTTC,CASSPRAGPYEQYF
14,.,TRBD2,TRBJ2-7,TRBV28,TGTGCCAGCAGTTTGGACCAGCGGGGCTACGAGCAGTACTTC,CASSLDQRGYEQYF
14,.,.,TRBJ2-3,TRBV6-5,TGTGCCAGCAGTACCCAGGGATTCACAGATACGCAGTATTTT,CASSTQGFTDTQYF
13,.,.,TRBJ1-5,TRBV30,TGTGCCTGGTCCCTCGGCGGAAATCAGCCCCAGCATTTT,CAWSLGGNQPQHF
14,.,TRBD1,TRBJ1-2,TRBV29-1,TGCAGCGTTGAAAGGAGACAGGGACCTTATGGCTACACCTTC,CSVERRQGPYGYTF
14,.,TRBD1,TRBJ1-5,TRBV30,TGTGCCTGGAGGACAGGGGGCGCGGGTCAGCCCCAGCATTTT,CAWRTGGAGQPQHF
17,once,.,TRBJ1-1,TRBV11-2,TGTGCCAGCAGCTTAGTGGGTCGGGGGTTCGGAGGCACTGAAGCTTTCTTT,CASSLVGRGFGGTEAFF
14,once,TRBD1,TRBJ1-1,TRBV29-1,TGCAGCGTTGGCTGGACAGGGGTTGGTACTGAAGCTTTCTTT,CSVGWTGVGTEAFF
13,.,.,TRBJ2-5,TRBV30,TGTGCCTGGGGTCTCCTAACCCAAGAGACCCAGTACTTC,CAWGLLTQETQYF
12,.,.,TRBJ1-2,TRBV10-3,TGTGCCATCAGTGACGACCGACTGGGCTACACCTTC,CAISDDRLGYTF
15,.,TRBD1,TRBJ2-3,TRBV19,TGTGCCAGTAGTAACGGACAGGTCGTCGTACCTACGCAGTATTTT,CASSNGQVVVPTQYF
15,.,.,TRBJ2-7,TRBV6-5,TGTGCCAGCAGTTACTCCCAGGGGCCTACCTACGAGCAGTACTTC,CASSYSQGPTYEQYF
14,.,TRBD2,TRBJ2-3,TRBV19,TGTGCCAGTAGTTGGTCTAGCGGGGGAGATACGCAGTATTTT,CASSWSSGGDTQYF
14,.,.,TRBJ1-4,TRBV19,TGTGCCAGTAGTATCGGCCAGGGTAATGAAAAACTGTTTTTT,CASSIGQGNEKLFF
14,.,.,TRBJ1-1,TRBV24-1,TGTGCCACCAGTGATTCGTCGGGGGACACTGAAGCTTTCTTT,CATSDSSGDTEAFF
10,.,.,TRBJ1-4,TRBV10-1,TGCGCCAGCAGGGAGGGGGGGATTGTGTTT,CASREGGIVF
14,.,TRBD1,TRBJ2-7,TRBV7-9,TGTGCCAGCACCAAAGGACAGGGTCGGTACGAGCAGTACTTC,CASTKGQGRYEQYF
13,.,.,TRBJ1-1,TRBV7-9,TGTGCCAGCAGCCCCCGAGTTGACACTGAAGCTTTCTTT,CASSPRVDTEAFF
14,.,.,TRBJ1-1,TRBV13,TGTGCCAGCAGCTTAGGGCGGGGGAATTTTGAAGCTTTCTTT,CASSLGRGNFEAFF
16,.,.,TRBJ1-3,TRBV6-5,TGTGCCAGCAGTTACTCAGGGGCCCTCTCTGGAAACACCATATATTTT,CASSYSGALSGNTIYF
14,.,TRBD2,TRBJ2-7,TRBV5-1,TGCGCCAGCAGAGGCGAGGCGGGGGCCTACGAGCAGTACTTC,CASRGEAGAYEQYF
19,.,TRBD2,TRBJ2-5,TRBV6-1,TGTGCCAGCAGTGAATATTTGACTAGCGGGGGCGGCGGCCAAGAGACCCAGTACTTC,CASSEYLTSGGGGQETQYF